This TCR beta chain emerged from a study of regulatory T cells in long-lasting Graves disease. This clonotype was detected ten times or more. According to the study, TCR beta libraries were built with iRepertoire HTBI primers and CDR3-region Arm-PCR. TCRdb redid the calling of the multiplex PCR reads with MiXCR, one entry per CDR3 protein. This sample has more than 450,000 distinct CDR3 sequences; roughly 17% occur once, and the top ten carry roughly an eighth. Indicated time point: newly diagnosed GD, antithyroid drugs for less than 3 months. PBMCs provided the RNA from which the TCR library was made. V dropped 3 bases and J dropped 8; count of bases not matched to a gene: 5. Germline V CDR1 and CDR2: KGHSH, LQKENI. This CDR3 region has 13 residues. This same sample was also part of a study on T cells in Graves' hyperthyroidism and ophthalmopathy.

The TCR comes from a man aged 35 to 55 with Graves disease. The chain uses TRBV18 and TRBJ1-1; TRBD1 aligns across 8 bases. The material sequenced was peripheral blood mononuclear cells (PBMCs), taken at new diagnosis, from a patient treated with antithyroid drugs. CDR3 nucleotide sequence: TGTGCCAGCTCACCGGCCGGGGACAGGGAAGCTTTCTTT. Translating gives CASSPAGDREAFF. Filled out from reference TRBV18 and TRBJ1-1, the complete variable domain reads NAGVMQNPRHLVRRRGQEARLRCSPMKGHSHVYWYRQLPEEGLKFMVYLQKENIIDESGMPKERFSAEFPKEGPSILRIQQVVRGDSAAYFCASSPAGDREAFFGQGTRLTVV.